This T cell receptor beta chain was obtained from a study of shared clonotypes between healthy human individuals. Study as a whole: The study used three CD4 naive, three CD4 memory, two CD8 naive and one CD8 memory plate per donor.

A word on this clone: What it binds is not known.

The naive CD8 subset, CD45RO-negative cells positively selected for CCR7, excluded terminally differentiated effector memory CD45RA+ cells. Whole-study findings and limits: Against clonotypes common to all four donors, non-shared ones had lower generation probabilities. Sampling included only blood; tissue repertoires likely differ.

Germline CDR1 and CDR2: SGHNT and YYREEE (reference sequence). V lost 2 bases and J 4 bases, leaving 11 bases between the germline ends. This CDR3 comprises 14 residues. Clones were read by immunoSEQ multiplex PCR, and TCRdb kept only the in-frame ones, dropping some. The sample lists about 2 million clones, about 95% occurring once. The sequence was collected from a man younger than 30 in good health. The V call is TRBV5-4, the J call TRBJ2-3, with D hard to call. The specimen was naive CD8+ T cells sorted from blood. CDR3: CASSFRGVADTQYF. For the CDR3, the DNA is TGTGCCAGCAGCTTCAGAGGTGTGGCAGATACGCAGTATTTT.